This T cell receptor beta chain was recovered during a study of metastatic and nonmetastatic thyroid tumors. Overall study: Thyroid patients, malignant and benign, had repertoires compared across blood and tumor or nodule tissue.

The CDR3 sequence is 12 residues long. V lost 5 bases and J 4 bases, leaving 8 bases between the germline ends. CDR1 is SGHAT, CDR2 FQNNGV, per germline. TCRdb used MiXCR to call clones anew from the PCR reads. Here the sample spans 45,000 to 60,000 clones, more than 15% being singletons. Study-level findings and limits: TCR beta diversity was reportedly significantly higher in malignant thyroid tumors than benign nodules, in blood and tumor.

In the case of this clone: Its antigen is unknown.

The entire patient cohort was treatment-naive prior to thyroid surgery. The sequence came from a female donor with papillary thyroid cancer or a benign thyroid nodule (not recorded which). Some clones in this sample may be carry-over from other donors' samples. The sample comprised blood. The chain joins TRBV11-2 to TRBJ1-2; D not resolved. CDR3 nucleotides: TGTGCCAGCAGCCTCGCACCCTATGGCTACACCTTC. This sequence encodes CASSLAPYGYTF.